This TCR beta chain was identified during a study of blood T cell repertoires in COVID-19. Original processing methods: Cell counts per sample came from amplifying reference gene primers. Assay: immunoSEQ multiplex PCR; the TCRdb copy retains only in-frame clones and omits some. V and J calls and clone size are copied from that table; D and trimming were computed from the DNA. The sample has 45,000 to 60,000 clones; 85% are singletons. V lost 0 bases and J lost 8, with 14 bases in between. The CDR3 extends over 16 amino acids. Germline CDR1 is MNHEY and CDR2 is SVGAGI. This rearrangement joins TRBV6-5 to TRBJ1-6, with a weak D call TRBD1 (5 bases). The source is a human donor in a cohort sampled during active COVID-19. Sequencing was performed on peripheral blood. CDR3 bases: TGTGCCAGCAGTTACTCCAATACACCGACAGATTCACCCCTCCACTTT. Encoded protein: CASSYSNTPTDSPLHF.